This TCR beta chain was obtained from a study of identical twins. TCRdb re-analysed the 5' RACE reads in MiXCR, keeping a single row per CDR3 protein. The table lists about 730,000 distinct CDR3 sequences, around 20% of them singletons. The CDR3 is 15 residues long. Per germline, CDR1 LGHDT and CDR2 YNNKEL (reference sequence). V was pared by 4 bases and J by 0 bases, with 11 bases between. Another study also made use of these data, one on T cells expressing NK-cell markers. That report adds: It was from sorted CD3+CD56+NKG2C+, CD3+CD56+NKG2C- and CD3+CD56-NKG2C+ T cells that TCR beta repertoires came. These same clonotypes (in several donors) also led the CD3+CD56-NKG2C+ fraction.

This chain uses TRBV3-1 with TRBJ2-3, with D unclear. Source material: PBMCs. The sequence came from a woman between 18 and 29 years old in good health. The CDR3 nucleotides read TGTGCCAGCAGCCTCCTGAGTGGGAGCACAGATACGCAGTATTTT. It yields the protein CASSLLSGSTDTQYF.